A selection of T cell receptor beta chains follows, all from one sample in a study of post-analysis software for immune sequencing data. TCRdb ran MiXCR on the PCR reads and lists one entry per CDR3 protein. The profile covers about 540,000 distinct CDR3 sequences, with around a third appearing a single time and about 5.6% taken by the ten largest. Sequenced: blood. The receptors derive from a girl aged 2 to 17 with multiple sclerosis. The CDR3 runs from the conserved cysteine through the conserved F or W. Fields, in order: CDR3 DNA, CDR3 protein, J gene, V gene, D gene, clone size. D genes are given only for firm matches. A clone size is listed for some rows: how often the clone was seen (once, few, many), or a class if it is expanded.

CDR3nt: TGTGCCAGCAGCCAAGACCCCCGGGTAGGCGAGACCCAGTTCTTC
CDR3aa: CASSQDPRVGETQFF
j_gene: TRBJ2-1
v_gene: TRBV3-1
d_gene: -
abundance: -

CDR3nt: TGTGCCAGCAGCTTGGGCCCAGGGGGCGAGGCAGATACGCAGTATTTT
CDR3aa: CASSLGPGGEADTQYF
j_gene: TRBJ2-3
v_gene: TRBV7-3
d_gene: TRBD1
abundance: -

CDR3nt: TGTGCCAGCAGCCAAAAAAAGGGCGCTGAAGCTTTCTTT
CDR3aa: CASSQKKGAEAFF
j_gene: TRBJ1-1
v_gene: TRBV7-2
d_gene: -
abundance: few

CDR3nt: TGTGCCAGCAGCCCCTCTTTGACAGGGAGTAAGGGCTACACCTTC
CDR3aa: CASSPSLTGSKGYTF
j_gene: TRBJ1-2
v_gene: TRBV7-9
d_gene: TRBD1
abundance: once

CDR3nt: TGTGCCAGCAGCTTGAATCCGAGGGGGGGCGAAACTAAAGCTTTCTTT
CDR3aa: CASSLNPRGGETKAFF
j_gene: TRBJ1-1
v_gene: TRBV5-5
d_gene: -
abundance: -

CDR3nt: TGTGCCGGCAGCTTAGGTGACAGGTTACCACCTGAGCAGTTCTTC
CDR3aa: CAGSLGDRLPPEQFF
j_gene: TRBJ2-1
v_gene: TRBV7-8
d_gene: -
abundance: -

CDR3nt: TGCAGTGCTCTTATACAGGGGGCGCGGAATCAGCCCCAGCATTTT
CDR3aa: CSALIQGARNQPQHF
j_gene: TRBJ1-5
v_gene: TRBV20-1
d_gene: TRBD1
abundance: -

CDR3nt: TGTGCCAGCAGCATTATAGCGGGGGGGGGTAATGAGCAGTTCTTC
CDR3aa: CASSIIAGGGNEQFF
j_gene: TRBJ2-1
v_gene: TRBV7-2
d_gene: TRBD2
abundance: many

CDR3nt: TGTGCCAGCAGCTTAGATCTAGGGCGGAGATTTAGCAATCAGCCCCAGCATTTT
CDR3aa: CASSLDLGRRFSNQPQHF
j_gene: TRBJ1-5
v_gene: TRBV7-2
d_gene: -
abundance: -

CDR3nt: TGTGCCAGCACCTGGACAGGTGGCGATGAGCAGTTCTTC
CDR3aa: CASTWTGGDEQFF
j_gene: TRBJ2-1
v_gene: TRBV7-2
d_gene: TRBD1
abundance: few

CDR3nt: TGTGCCAGCGGTGGGATGAGCTCCTACGAGCAGTACTTC
CDR3aa: CASGGMSSYEQYF
j_gene: TRBJ2-7
v_gene: TRBV7-9
d_gene: -
abundance: -

CDR3nt: TGTGCCAGCAGTTCCCAGAGAGGTTATAGCAATCAGCCCCAGCATTTT
CDR3aa: CASSSQRGYSNQPQHF
j_gene: TRBJ1-5
v_gene: TRBV12-3/TRBV12-4
d_gene: -
abundance: -

CDR3nt: TGCGCCAGCAGCCTCGATGGCGGGGGGCCTTACAATGAGCAGTTCTTC
CDR3aa: CASSLDGGGPYNEQFF
j_gene: TRBJ2-1
v_gene: TRBV5-1
d_gene: TRBD2
abundance: few

CDR3nt: TGTGCCAGCAGCGTGGGGGCGGCCACTGAAGCTTTCTTT
CDR3aa: CASSVGAATEAFF
j_gene: TRBJ1-1
v_gene: TRBV9
d_gene: -
abundance: -

CDR3nt: TGTACCAGCAGCAAAGGGAGAATGACAGCGAACACAGATACGCAGTATTTT
CDR3aa: CTSSKGRMTANTDTQYF
j_gene: TRBJ2-3
v_gene: TRBV7-6
d_gene: -
abundance: -

CDR3nt: TGTGCCAGCAGCTTACACCGGGACAGAACTTACGAGCAGTACTTC
CDR3aa: CASSLHRDRTYEQYF
j_gene: TRBJ2-7
v_gene: TRBV5-7
d_gene: TRBD1
abundance: few

CDR3nt: TGTGCCAGCAGTGCGAGTATACTCTCCACAGATACGCAGTATTTT
CDR3aa: CASSASILSTDTQYF
j_gene: TRBJ2-3
v_gene: TRBV6-4
d_gene: -
abundance: many

CDR3nt: TGTGCCAGCAGTTTGGACAACGGGGAGACCCAGTACTTC
CDR3aa: CASSLDNGETQYF
j_gene: TRBJ2-5
v_gene: TRBV28
d_gene: -
abundance: few

CDR3nt: TGCAGTTCCGGACGGAGACTAGCGGGGACCTTGGCCGAGCAGTACTTC
CDR3aa: CSSGRRLAGTLAEQYF
j_gene: TRBJ2-7
v_gene: TRBV20-1
d_gene: TRBD2
abundance: many

CDR3nt: TGTGCCAGCAGGAGGGGGGTGGTGGTCGCAGATACGCAGTATTTT
CDR3aa: CASRRGVVVADTQYF
j_gene: TRBJ2-3
v_gene: TRBV12-3/TRBV12-4
d_gene: -
abundance: -

CDR3nt: TGTGCCAGCAGTGAGCCGGGGCAAGAGACCCAGTACTTC
CDR3aa: CASSEPGQETQYF
j_gene: TRBJ2-5
v_gene: TRBV25-1
d_gene: -
abundance: -

CDR3nt: TGTGCCAGCAGCCAAGCCGGTCGCTCCTACGAGCAGTACTTC
CDR3aa: CASSQAGRSYEQYF
j_gene: TRBJ2-7
v_gene: TRBV3-1
d_gene: -
abundance: -

CDR3nt: TGTGCCAGCAGTTTTTTTTCCTACGAGCAGTACTTC
CDR3aa: CASSFFSYEQYF
j_gene: TRBJ2-7
v_gene: TRBV2
d_gene: -
abundance: many

CDR3nt: TGTGCCAGCCACCTTCATACGAGTTCACCCCTCCACTTT
CDR3aa: CASHLHTSSPLHF
j_gene: TRBJ1-6
v_gene: TRBV12-3/TRBV12-4
d_gene: -
abundance: few

CDR3nt: TGTGCCAGCAGTTTCGGGGACTTAAGCGCAGATACGCAGTATTTT
CDR3aa: CASSFGDLSADTQYF
j_gene: TRBJ2-3
v_gene: TRBV12-3/TRBV12-4
d_gene: -
abundance: -

CDR3nt: TGTGCCAGCAGTTTGGGAGGGACGAGCAGGGATGGCCAGTACTTC
CDR3aa: CASSLGGTSRDGQYF
j_gene: TRBJ2-7
v_gene: TRBV12-3/TRBV12-4
d_gene: TRBD2
abundance: few

CDR3nt: TGCAGCGTTGGAGAGGGGACCGGCACAGATACGCAGTATTTT
CDR3aa: CSVGEGTGTDTQYF
j_gene: TRBJ2-3
v_gene: TRBV29-1
d_gene: -
abundance: -

CDR3nt: TGTGCCAGCAGCCCGAGACAGGGGTTGAACACTGAAGCTTTCTTT
CDR3aa: CASSPRQGLNTEAFF
j_gene: TRBJ1-1
v_gene: TRBV9
d_gene: TRBD1
abundance: -

CDR3nt: TGTGCCAGCAGCCAAGATCATGGCGCTAACTATGGCTACACCTTC
CDR3aa: CASSQDHGANYGYTF
j_gene: TRBJ1-2
v_gene: TRBV4-2
d_gene: -
abundance: many

CDR3nt: TGTGCCAGCAGGTCAGGGTACGGCTTATTAGCTTCCGCTTCTGGGGCCAACGTCCTGACTTTC
CDR3aa: CASRSGYGLLASASGANVLTF
j_gene: TRBJ2-6
v_gene: TRBV11-2
d_gene: -
abundance: -

CDR3nt: TGTGCCAGCTCACCACCTAGGGTTCTGACTAACTATGGCTACACCTTC
CDR3aa: CASSPPRVLTNYGYTF
j_gene: TRBJ1-2
v_gene: TRBV18
d_gene: -
abundance: few

CDR3nt: TGTGCCAGCAGCTTGAGTCGCGGGGGGATTGGGAATGAGCAGTTCTTC
CDR3aa: CASSLSRGGIGNEQFF
j_gene: TRBJ2-1
v_gene: TRBV5-4
d_gene: TRBD2
abundance: -

CDR3nt: TGTGCCAGCAGTTTTTCCCGGCTAGCGGGGGTGAGGTACAATGAGCAGTTCTTC
CDR3aa: CASSFSRLAGVRYNEQFF
j_gene: TRBJ2-1
v_gene: TRBV28
d_gene: TRBD2
abundance: few

CDR3nt: TGCAGTGCTAGGGGAGGGAATAATGAAAAACTGTTTTTT
CDR3aa: CSARGGNNEKLFF
j_gene: TRBJ1-4
v_gene: TRBV20-1
d_gene: -
abundance: -

CDR3nt: TGTGCCAGCAGTTTTTCTAGCGGGGGCCAAGAGACCCAGTACTTC
CDR3aa: CASSFSSGGQETQYF
j_gene: TRBJ2-5
v_gene: TRBV27
d_gene: TRBD2
abundance: -

CDR3nt: TGTGCCAGCAGCCAAGATGGGTCACCCCCCCACTTT
CDR3aa: CASSQDGSPPHF
j_gene: TRBJ1-6
v_gene: TRBV4-2
d_gene: -
abundance: -